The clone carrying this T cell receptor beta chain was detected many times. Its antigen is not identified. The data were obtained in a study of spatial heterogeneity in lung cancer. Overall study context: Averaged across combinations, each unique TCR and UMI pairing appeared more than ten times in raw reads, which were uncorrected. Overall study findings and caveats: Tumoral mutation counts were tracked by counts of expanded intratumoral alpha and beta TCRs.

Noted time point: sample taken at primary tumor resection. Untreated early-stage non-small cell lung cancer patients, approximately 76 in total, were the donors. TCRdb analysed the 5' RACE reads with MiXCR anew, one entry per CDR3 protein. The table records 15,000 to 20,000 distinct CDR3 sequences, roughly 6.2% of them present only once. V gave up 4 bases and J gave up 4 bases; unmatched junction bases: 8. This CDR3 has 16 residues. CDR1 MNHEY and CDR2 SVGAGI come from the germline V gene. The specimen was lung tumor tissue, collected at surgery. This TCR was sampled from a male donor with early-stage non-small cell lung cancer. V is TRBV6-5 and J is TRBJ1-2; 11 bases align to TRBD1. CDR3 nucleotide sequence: TGTGCCAGCAGTTGGAACTTGGGACAGGGGGTCTATGGCTACACCTTC. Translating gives CASSWNLGQGVYGYTF.